The 31 T cell receptor beta chains reported below all come from one sample, sequenced in a study of monozygotic twins with inflammatory bowel disease. TCRdb reprocessed the 5' RACE reads, keeping one entry per CDR3 protein, no DNA. The sample's table shows hundreds of thousands of distinct CDR3 sequences. The sample taken for sequencing was blood. The receptors come from a human donor with ulcerative colitis or Crohn's disease, or a healthy co-twin of an affected twin (not recorded which).

This chain connects TRBV7-2 to TRBJ2-3. CDR1 is SGHTA and CDR2 is FQGNSA in the germline V gene. The length of the CDR3 is 13 residues. CDR3: CASSGVGTDTQYF.

This rearrangement joins TRBV3-1 to TRBJ1-4. Germline V CDR1 and CDR2: LGHDT, YNNKEL (reference sequence). The CDR3 is 14 residues long. CDR3: CASSQTGGFEKLFF.

This rearrangement joins TRBV27 to TRBJ2-1; TCRdb selects TRBD1, and the lack of DNA leaves this call unchecked. Germline V gene lookup returns CDR1 MNHEY and CDR2 SMNVEV (reference sequence). This CDR3 is built from 19 residues. CDR3 residues: CASSLSPFFGTGKVNEQFF.

The chain links TRBV15 to TRBJ2-3. The CDR3 has 15 residues. Germline loops: CDR1 LNHNV, CDR2 YYDKDF (reference sequence). CDR3 sequence reads: CATSREDGGTDTQYF.

The gene calls are TRBV7-2 and TRBJ2-6; the D gene TCRdb calls, TRBD1, cannot be checked with no DNA. The CDR3 has 17 residues. Germline CDR1 SGHTA, CDR2 FQGNSA. The CDR3 is CASSFPGGLSGANVLTF.

The rearrangement joins TRBV12-3 or TRBV12-4 to TRBJ2-3; checking the TCRdb D call of TRBD1 is not possible without DNA. This CDR3 is built from 14 residues. The CDR3 loop reads CASNKDRVTDTQYF.

The genes are TRBV5-1 and TRBJ1-1. CDR1 SGHRS and CDR2 YFSETQ come from the germline V gene. The CDR3 sequence is 14 residues long. CDR3 sequence: CASSLDRWNTEAFF. Supplemented by reference TRBV5-1 and TRBJ1-1, the full variable domain reads KAGVTQTPRYLIKTRGQQVTLSCSPISGHRSVSWYQQTPGQGLQFLFEYFSETQRNKGNFPGRFSGRQFSNSRSEMNVSTLELGDSALYLCASSLDRWNTEAFFGQGTRLTVV.

The chain couples TRBV7-8 to TRBJ2-5. The CDR3 has 14 amino acids. Germline V gene lookup returns CDR1 SGHVS and CDR2 FQNEAQ. CDR3 in amino acids: CASSLAASQETQYF.

This sequence joins TRBV24-1 and TRBJ2-1; the TRBD2 assignment by TCRdb is unverifiable without DNA. The CDR3 runs to 16 residues. In germline, CDR1 is KGHDR, CDR2 SFDVKD. The CDR3 protein is CATSDSGTSGRNEQFF.

The chain couples TRBV19 to TRBJ2-4; TCRdb picks TRBD1, but there is no DNA to check that call. This CDR3 comprises 16 residues. The germline V gene has CDR1 LNHDA and CDR2 SQIVND (reference sequence). The CDR3 loop reads CASSITGIIAKNIQYF. Combining the CDR3 with reference TRBV19 and TRBJ2-4 gives the whole variable domain DGGITQSPKYLFRKEGQNVTLSCEQNLNHDAMYWYRQDPGQGLRLIYYSQIVNDFQKGDIAEGYSVSREKKESFPLTVTSAQKNPTAFYLCASSITGIIAKNIQYFGAGTRLSVL.

The chain joins TRBV6-1 to TRBJ2-7; the D call from TCRdb, TRBD2, cannot be confirmed without DNA. This CDR3 has 15 residues. Germline loops: CDR1 MNHNS, CDR2 SASEGT. CDR3 amino acids: CASSRITSGSYEQYF.

The V gene is TRBV5-1, the J gene TRBJ2-1; as DNA is missing, the TRBD2 call by TCRdb cannot be tested. Germline V gene data show CDR1 as SGHRS and CDR2 as YFSETQ. This CDR3 is 15 amino acids long. CDR3 loop: CASSLAVAGANEQFF.

V gene TRBV5-4 combines with J gene TRBJ2-1; absent DNA, TCRdb's TRBD1 call cannot be checked. CDR1 SGHNT and CDR2 YYREEE come from the germline V gene (reference sequence). CDR3 length: 13 amino acids. The CDR3 reads CASRPGQYNEQFF.

The V call is TRBV19, the J call TRBJ2-4; TCRdb names TRBD1, which stays unverified in the absence of DNA. The CDR3 is 17 residues long. Germline V gives CDR1 LNHDA, CDR2 SQIVND (reference sequence). The CDR3 here is CASSFGQGRESKNIQYF.

The V call is TRBV12-3 or TRBV12-4, the J call TRBJ2-7; TCRdb lists TRBD1, though no DNA is available to test this call. This CDR3 is 16 amino acids long. This CDR3 reads CASSFPGQEKTYEQYF.

This CDR3 is CASSFPGGETQYF. The chain has TRBV28 and TRBJ2-5; with no DNA, the TCRdb D assignment of TRBD1 cannot be verified. Germline loops: CDR1 MDHEN, CDR2 SYDVKM. The CDR3 has 13 residues.

The chain employs TRBV7-2 and TRBJ1-2. CDR1 and CDR2 (germline): SGHTA, FQGNSA. The CDR3 loop spans 12 amino acids. CDR3: CASSQTSVGYTF.

V and J are TRBV5-1 and TRBJ1-2; lacking DNA, the TRBD1 call made by TCRdb goes unchecked. The length of the CDR3 is 14 residues. Germline CDR1 SGHRS, CDR2 YFSETQ. CDR3 in amino acids: CASSLDGALLGYTF. The full variable domain, rest sourced from reference TRBV5-1 and TRBJ1-2, is KAGVTQTPRYLIKTRGQQVTLSCSPISGHRSVSWYQQTPGQGLQFLFEYFSETQRNKGNFPGRFSGRQFSNSRSEMNVSTLELGDSALYLCASSLDGALLGYTFGSGTRLTVV.

The J gene is TRBJ2-4, the V gene TRBV18; the TCRdb call, TRBD1, lacks DNA for checking. The CDR3 is made up of 14 amino acids. CDR1 is KGHSH, CDR2 LQKENI, per germline. CDR3 sequence reads: CASSLGQGLNIQYF.

The CDR3 here is CASRVGSLGNSPLHF. The rearrangement uses TRBV6-1 and TRBJ1-6. CDR1 is MNHNS and CDR2 is SASEGT in the germline V gene. CDR3 length: 15 residues.

The gene calls are TRBV20-1 and TRBJ1-5. The germline CDR1 and CDR2 sequences are DFQATT and SNEGSKA (reference sequence). The CDR3 sequence is 13 residues long. CDR3 sequence: CSAHGLPGQPQHF.

The rearrangement joins TRBV7-9 to TRBJ1-2. Germline values: CDR1 SEHNR, CDR2 FQNEAQ (reference sequence). This CDR3 is built from 15 residues. The CDR3 here is CASSLSRSPNYGYTF.

The chain is built from TRBV18 and TRBJ2-2. CDR1 KGHSH and CDR2 LQKENI come from the germline V gene. The CDR3 is made up of 14 amino acids. The CDR3 loop is CASSLWTNVGELFF. The full variable domain, rest sourced from reference TRBV18 and TRBJ2-2, is NAGVMQNPRHLVRRRGQEARLRCSPMKGHSHVYWYRQLPEEGLKFMVYLQKENIIDESGMPKERFSAEFPKEGPSILRIQQVVRGDSAAYFCASSLWTNVGELFFGEGSRLTVL.

This chain uses TRBV12-3 or TRBV12-4 with TRBJ1-1. The CDR3 covers 14 residues. CDR3 amino acids: CASGYNSAANEAFF.

This chain uses TRBV5-1 with TRBJ1-4. CDR1 is SGHRS, CDR2 YFSETQ, per germline. CDR3 length: 17 amino acids. The CDR3 sequence: CASSLEPQLGRGEKLFF.

This chain links TRBV10-3 with TRBJ1-2. The CDR3 has 16 residues. From germline, CDR1 is ENHRY and CDR2 SYGVKD. CDR3: CAISESKGLSNYGYTF.

The chain links TRBV28 to TRBJ1-6; TCRdb indicates TRBD1, and absent DNA this call remains unverified. Germline V gene lookup returns CDR1 MDHEN and CDR2 SYDVKM. The CDR3 spans 14 residues. CDR3 protein: CASTSVWGVSPLHF.

The V and J genes are TRBV7-9 and TRBJ1-1; TCRdb proposes TRBD1, but this gene call is untestable without DNA. This CDR3 contains 14 residues. Germline V lookup: CDR1 SEHNR, CDR2 FQNEAQ (reference sequence). CDR3 in amino acids: CASSPPRQGGEAFF.

The rearrangement links TRBV4-3 to TRBJ2-6. CDR1 is LGHNA, CDR2 YSLEER, per germline. CDR3 size: 17 residues. CDR3 in amino acids: CASSQDLAGMGANVLTF.

V usage is TRBV5-1 and J usage is TRBJ2-2; TCRdb outputs TRBD1, but without DNA this stays unchecked. From germline, CDR1 is SGHRS and CDR2 YFSETQ. CDR3 length equals 16 residues. The CDR3 loop is CASSLAVTGNTGELFF.

The chain has TRBV5-4 and TRBJ1-6; TCRdb proposes TRBD1, but this gene call is untestable without DNA. Per the germline V gene, CDR1 is SGHNT and CDR2 is YYREEE (reference sequence). CDR3 size: 13 residues. Here the CDR3 reads CATTTGDNSPLHF.